This TCR beta chain was sequenced for a study of blood T cell repertoires in COVID-19. About the study: Whether acute or convalescent, the COVID-19 samples came from the United States, Italy and Spain. The cDNA or gDNA used as material had been derived from T cells, B-cell-depleted T cells, or PBMCs.

Per the original data handling: Nucleated cell number was recorded as an estimate derived from reference gene primer amplification. The table came from immunoSEQ multiplex PCR; TCRdb's copy has only in-frame clones and leaves some out. V, J and clone size are those of that table, while D and trimming were read from the DNA. This table has about 140,000 clones, 75% to 85% appearing once. This clone was detected only once. Germline assignment: CDR1 SNHLY and CDR2 FYNNEI. Trimming cost V 8 bases and J 2 bases; bases outside gene matches: 7. The CDR3 loop spans 14 amino acids. This TCR was recovered from a woman of 80 years or more with active or convalescent COVID-19. The sample was peripheral blood. The V gene is TRBV2, the J gene TRBJ2-5; 8 nucleotides match TRBD1. The CDR3 DNA follows: TGTGCCAGCGGGACAGGCCCCCAACAAGAGACCCAGTACTTC. This translates into CASGTGPQQETQYF.